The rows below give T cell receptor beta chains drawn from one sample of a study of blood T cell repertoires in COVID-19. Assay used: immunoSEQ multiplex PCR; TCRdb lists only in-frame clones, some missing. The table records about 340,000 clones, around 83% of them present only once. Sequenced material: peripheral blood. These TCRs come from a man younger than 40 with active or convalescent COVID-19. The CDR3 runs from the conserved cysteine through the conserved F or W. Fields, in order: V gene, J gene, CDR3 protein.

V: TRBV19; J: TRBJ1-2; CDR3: CASSPSTTEYGYTF
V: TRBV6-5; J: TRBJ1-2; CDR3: CASNGGVGGGYTF
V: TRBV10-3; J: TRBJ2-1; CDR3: CALRDIGVDEQFF
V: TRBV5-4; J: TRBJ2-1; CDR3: CASSIVSEQFF
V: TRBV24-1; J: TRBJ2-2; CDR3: CATSAAPAGVNTGELFF
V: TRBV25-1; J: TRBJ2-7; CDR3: CASSRRPSYF
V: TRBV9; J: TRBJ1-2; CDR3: CASSVGPTGGGYTF
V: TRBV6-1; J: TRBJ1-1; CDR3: CASSETGTVNTEAFF
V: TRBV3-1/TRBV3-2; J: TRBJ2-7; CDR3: CASSFRAGREQYF
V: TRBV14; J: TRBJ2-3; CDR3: CASSARLADTQYF
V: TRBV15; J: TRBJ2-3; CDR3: CATSTRDTDTQYF
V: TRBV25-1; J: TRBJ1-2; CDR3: CASSERGYSGIGYTF
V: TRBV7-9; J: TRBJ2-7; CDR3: CASSLGLAGASSYEQYF
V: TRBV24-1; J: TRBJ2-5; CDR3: CATSALAGAGPETQYF
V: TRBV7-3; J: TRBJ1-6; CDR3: CASSPTGFRSPLHF
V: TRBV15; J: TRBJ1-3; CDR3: CASRDQGRSWLGGNTIYF
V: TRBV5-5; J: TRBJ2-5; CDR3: CASSHNGQGQTQYF
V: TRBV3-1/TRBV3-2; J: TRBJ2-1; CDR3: CASSQKSNDRRNEQFF
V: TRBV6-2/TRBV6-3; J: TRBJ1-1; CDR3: CASSYSTRGNTEAFF
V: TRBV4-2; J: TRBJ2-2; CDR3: CASSQPTNTGELFF
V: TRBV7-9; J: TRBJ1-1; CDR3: CASTLREGEAFF
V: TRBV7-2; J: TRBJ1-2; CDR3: CASSLGRAGYGYTF
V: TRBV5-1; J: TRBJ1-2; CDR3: CASSIGQPNYGYTF
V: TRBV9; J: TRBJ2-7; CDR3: CASSVGTGRAYEQYF
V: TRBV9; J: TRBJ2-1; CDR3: CASGLAGALNEQFF
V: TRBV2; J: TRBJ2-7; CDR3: CASAPDRGIYEQYF
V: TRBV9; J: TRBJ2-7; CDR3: CASSGTGDYYEQYF
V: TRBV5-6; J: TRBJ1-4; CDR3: CASSLLSIEKLFF
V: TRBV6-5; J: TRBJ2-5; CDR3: CASGDRQVWGETQYF
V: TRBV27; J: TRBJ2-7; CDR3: CASSLQGPGVEQYF